This TCR beta chain was captured in a study of T cell changes during pregnancy in multiple sclerosis. Trimming left V 3 bases short and J 7 bases short, with 17 bases between. The V gene's germline CDR1 is SGDLS and CDR2 YYNGEE. CDR3 length equals 15 residues. Clones were sequenced by immunoSEQ multiplex PCR, and TCRdb holds only the in-frame ones, with some missing. The data contain around 85,000 clones, about 90% of them seen just once; the ten biggest clones take up 3.5%. The J gene is TRBJ2-1, the V gene TRBV9; TRBD2 might be the D (6 bases). The sequence was obtained from a female donor in good health, serving as a control in a pregnancy study. Some clones in this sample may be carry-over from other donors' samples. The sample here was PBMCs, taken in the first trimester of pregnancy. For the CDR3, the DNA is TGTGCCAGCAGCGCACCACGGGAGTACGTGAATGAGCAGTTCTTC. It specifies CASSAPREYVNEQFF.